A single sample gave rise to the 30 T cell receptor beta chains below, sequenced in a study of T cell changes during pregnancy in multiple sclerosis. The repertoire was sequenced with immunoSEQ multiplex PCR; TCRdb's copy has only in-frame clones and lacks some. The sample holds about 68,000 clones, 90% seen once. The input for sequencing was peripheral blood, taken in the third trimester of pregnancy. These receptors were collected from a female donor with multiple sclerosis, enrolled in a pregnancy study.

This sequence joins TRBV18 and TRBJ2-5; D uncertain. Per germline, CDR1 KGHSH and CDR2 LQKENI. This CDR3 is built from 11 residues. Trimming removed 6 bases at V and 2 bases at J, with 4 bases between. The CDR3 nucleotides read TGTGCCAGCTCCCTACAAGAGACCCAGTACTTC. It encodes CASSLQETQYF.

This chain connects TRBV5-1 to TRBJ1-1, with TRBD1 matching 9 bases. Germline CDR1 is SGHRS and CDR2 is YFSETQ. There are 13 residues in the CDR3. The ends lost 4 bases at V and 7 bases at J; junction bases unmatched: 5. CDR3 in DNA: TGCGCCAGCAGCGGCCGGGACAGGGTTGAAGCTTTCTTT. Residues: CASSGRDRVEAFF.

The chain joins TRBV5-5 to TRBJ2-7, with D tentatively TRBD2 (5 bases). The ends were cut back, 2 bases at V and 2 bases at J, with 8 bases in the middle. The CDR3 contains 13 residues. CDR1 and CDR2 (germline): SGHKS, YYEKEE (reference sequence). In nucleotides, the CDR3 is TGTGCCAGCAGCTTTTGGGAGACCTACGAGCAGTACTTC. It specifies CASSFWETYEQYF.

J is TRBJ2-7 and V is TRBV28; 12 bases align to TRBD2. The CDR3 consists of 15 residues. Germline V lookup: CDR1 MDHEN, CDR2 SYDVKM. V lost 6 bases, J lost 4 bases, and 7 bases stayed unmatched. The CDR3 DNA reads as TGTGCCAGCAGCACGGCCGGGACTAGCGGGTACGAGCAGTACTTC. Amino acids: CASSTAGTSGYEQYF.

The chain uses TRBV7-9 and TRBJ2-7; possible D gene TRBD1, 6 bases. V lost 5 bases and J 0 bases, leaving 14 bases between the germline ends. Germline CDR1 and CDR2: SEHNR and FQNEAQ (reference sequence). This CDR3 comprises 15 residues. The CDR3 spells CASSRDTDSSYEQYF. As DNA, the CDR3 is TGTGCCAGCAGCCGGGACACGGATAGCTCCTACGAGCAGTACTTC.

V gene TRBV18 combines with J gene TRBJ2-5, with 9 nucleotides matching TRBD1. The germline V gene has CDR1 KGHSH and CDR2 LQKENI. The junction had 12 bases not matched to a gene; V was cut back by 6 bases and J by 4 bases. The CDR3 is made up of 16 amino acids. DNA for the CDR3: TGTGCCAGCTCCCCGGGACAGGGTATTTCAGGAGAGACCCAGTACTTC. This encodes CASSPGQGISGETQYF.

This chain connects TRBV19 to TRBJ2-7; D not resolved. Trimming pared 1 base from V and 1 base from J, leaving 8 bases between. CDR1 is LNHDA, CDR2 SQIVND, per germline (reference sequence). The CDR3 spans 14 residues. CDR3 amino acids: CASSIGGESYEQYF. For the CDR3, the DNA is TGTGCCAGTAGTATAGGTGGAGAGTCCTACGAGCAGTACTTC.

This rearrangement joins TRBV6-5 to TRBJ1-1; 10 bases align to TRBD1. From germline, CDR1 is MNHEY and CDR2 SVGAGI. The CDR3 is 14 amino acids. Losses at the gene ends were 5 bases for V and 6 bases for J; bases not matched to a gene: 6. CDR3 nucleotides: TGTGCCAGCAGTCCCAGGACAGGGGGGGCTGAAGCTTTCTTT. Translated, it gives CASSPRTGGAEAFF.

The rearrangement links TRBV30 to TRBJ1-1; possibly TRBD1 for D (5 bases). Germline CDR1 is GTSNPN and CDR2 is SVGIG (reference sequence). V lost 1 base and J lost 13, with 16 bases in between. The CDR3 length is 12 residues. CDR3 in DNA: TGTGCCTGGAGTGCCCGCAGTTTCCAGGGTTTCTTT. Protein product: CAWSARSFQGFF.

The V gene is TRBV6-5, the J gene TRBJ1-3; no clear D gene. The germline V gene encodes CDR1 MNHEY and CDR2 SVGAGI. V shed 5 bases and J shed 2 bases, with 10 bases lying between them. The CDR3 totals 14 residues. CDR3 bases: TGTGCCAGCAGTCGGGGAGACCCTGGAAACACCATATATTTT. Translation gives CASSRGDPGNTIYF.

The chain couples TRBV2 to TRBJ2-1; weak D call: TRBD2 (5 bases). The ends were cut back, 7 bases at V and 7 bases at J, with 20 bases in the middle. CDR1 SNHLY and CDR2 FYNNEI come from the germline V gene. The CDR3 loop spans 15 amino acids. CDR3 amino acids: CASTQRRALGNEQFF. The CDR3 DNA sequence: TGTGCCAGCACCCAAAGGCGGGCCCTAGGTAATGAGCAGTTCTTC.

This chain connects TRBV6-1 to TRBJ2-7; 9 bases are shared with TRBD1. Germline CDR1 is MNHNS and CDR2 is SASEGT. The CDR3 sequence is 14 residues long. V lost 8 bases and J lost 2; bases outside the gene matches: 7. The CDR3 nucleotides are TGTGCCAGCGGACAGGGGACAGGGACCTACGAGCAGTACTTC. Its protein is CASGQGTGTYEQYF.

The rearrangement links TRBV27 to TRBJ2-3, with 7 nucleotides matching TRBD2. The V gene end was trimmed by 6 bases and the J gene end by 5 bases; junction bases not matched to a gene: 5. Germline V lookup: CDR1 MNHEY, CDR2 SMNVEV (reference sequence). The CDR3 sequence is 13 residues long. Written as DNA, the CDR3 is TGTGCCAGCAGCCTGTGGGGGGGAGATACGCAGTATTTT. It codes for CASSLWGGDTQYF.

V gene TRBV2 combines with J gene TRBJ1-1; 10 nucleotides agree with TRBD1. This CDR3 is built from 14 residues. V lost 4 bases, J lost 5 bases, and 4 bases stayed unmatched. CDR1 SNHLY and CDR2 FYNNEI come from the germline V gene. The CDR3 region is CASSGDRGGTEAFF. For the CDR3, the DNA is TGTGCCAGCAGTGGGGACAGGGGAGGGACTGAAGCTTTCTTT.

The chain joins TRBV27 to TRBJ2-7; TRBD1 matches 8 bases. The CDR3 sequence is 13 residues long. Germline V gives CDR1 MNHEY, CDR2 SMNVEV (reference sequence). Trimming removed 6 bases from V and 2 bases from J; junction bases left unmatched: 3. For the CDR3, the DNA is TGTGCCAGCAGCTGGACAGGGCCCTACGAGCAGTACTTC. This gives the protein CASSWTGPYEQYF.

This chain links TRBV29-1 with TRBJ2-7; TRBD2 matches 10 bases. Germline V gives CDR1 SQVTM, CDR2 ANQGSEA. V gave up 4 bases and J gave up 7 bases; unmatched junction bases: 4. The length of the CDR3 is 12 residues. The CDR3 protein is CSVGLAGNEQYF. CDR3 DNA sequence: TGCAGCGTTGGACTAGCGGGTAATGAGCAGTACTTC.

This chain uses TRBV4-2 with TRBJ2-1, with D maybe TRBD1 (5 bases). The CDR3 is 14 residues long. V dropped 1 base and J dropped 8 bases, with 12 bases sitting between them. CDR1 LGHNA and CDR2 YNFKEQ come from the germline V gene. CDR3 nucleotides: TGTGCCAGCAGCCAAGGGACGACAGCTGATGAGCAGTTCTTC. This sequence encodes CASSQGTTADEQFF.

V and J are TRBV6-6 and TRBJ1-1; D ambiguous. Germline CDR1 is MNHNY and CDR2 is SVGAGI (reference sequence). The length of the CDR3 is 14 residues. V lost 8 bases and J lost 0, with 13 bases in between. The CDR3 region is CASYKGVMNTEAFF. The CDR3 DNA follows: TGTGCCAGCTACAAAGGAGTCATGAACACTGAAGCTTTCTTT.

The chain recombines TRBV6-5 with TRBJ1-2, with 7 bases identical to TRBD1. Germline CDR1 MNHEY, CDR2 SVGAGI. Trimming took 2 bases from V and 3 from J; bases not matched to a gene: 9. The CDR3 has 16 residues. CDR3 DNA: TGTGCCAGCAGTTACGAGGGGGCAGCAACCCACTATGGCTACACCTTC. It codes for CASSYEGAATHYGYTF.

A word on this clone: In the same sample, other DNA sequences code for this CDR3. V gene TRBV12-5 combines with J gene TRBJ2-1, with 10 bases identical to TRBD1. V lost 7 bases and J lost 4; bases outside the gene matches: 4. This CDR3 comprises 14 residues. Germline V gene sequence: CDR1 LGHNT, CDR2 FRNRAP. The CDR3, as DNA: TGTGCTAGTGTGCCGGGACAGGGGTACAATGAGCAGTTCTTC. It translates to CASVPGQGYNEQFF.

The chain carries TRBV7-6 and TRBJ2-2; 9 positions match TRBD1. Unmatched junction bases numbered 5, after V lost 5 bases and J lost 1 base. The CDR3 runs to 16 residues. Germline CDR1 and CDR2: SGHVS and FNYEAQ. Here the CDR3 reads CASSPGTGMNTGELFF. The CDR3 DNA follows: TGTGCCAGCAGCCCGGGGACAGGGATGAACACCGGGGAGCTGTTTTTT.

J is TRBJ1-1 and V is TRBV5-4; 7 bases align to TRBD1. CDR1 is SGHNT and CDR2 is YYREEE in the germline V gene (reference sequence). The CDR3 consists of 14 residues. The ends lost 2 bases at V and 9 bases at J; junction bases unmatched: 10. In nucleotides, the CDR3 is TGTGCCAGCAGCTTTACAGGGGAACACGAGAAAGCTTTCTTT. Translating gives CASSFTGEHEKAFF.

The CDR3 nucleotides are TGCGCCAGCAGCCAAGATCCCCCAGGGGGCCACAATGAGCAGTTCTTC. Amino acid sequence: CASSQDPPGGHNEQFF. V and J are TRBV4-3 and TRBJ2-1; 8 nucleotides line up with TRBD1. Germline V CDR1 and CDR2: LGHNA, YSLEER. The CDR3 consists of 16 residues. Trimming took 0 bases from V and 5 from J; bases not matched to a gene: 6.

The V and J genes are TRBV28 and TRBJ1-2; TRBD1 might be the D (5 bases). Trimming took off 3 bases at V and 4 bases at J, with 9 bases between the two ends. From germline, CDR1 is MDHEN and CDR2 SYDVKM. The CDR3 has 13 residues. DNA for the CDR3: TGTGCCAGCAGTTTGGGGGGGGGCTATGGCTACACCTTC. It is translated as CASSLGGGYGYTF.

The rearrangement joins TRBV18 to TRBJ2-7, with 14 bases aligning to TRBD2. The ends lost 6 bases at V and 4 bases at J; junction bases unmatched: 8. Germline V gives CDR1 KGHSH, CDR2 LQKENI. CDR3 size: 16 residues. CDR3 amino acids: CASSMGLAGEKYEQYF. CDR3 bases: TGTGCCAGCTCGATGGGACTAGCGGGGGAAAAATACGAGCAGTACTTC.

The rearrangement links TRBV30 to TRBJ1-1, with D unclear. This CDR3 comprises 13 residues. Per germline, CDR1 GTSNPN and CDR2 SVGIG (reference sequence). V was clipped by 4 bases and J by 5 bases, with 14 bases between them. The CDR3 bases are TGTGCCTGGAATGAGGCAGGAGGAACTGAAGCTTTCTTT. Its translation: CAWNEAGGTEAFF. Combining the CDR3 with reference TRBV30 and TRBJ1-1 gives the whole variable domain SQTIHQWPATLVQPVGSPLSLECTVEGTSNPNLYWYRQAAGRGLQLLFYSVGIGQISSEVPQNLSASRPQDRQFILSSKKLLLSDSGFYLCAWNEAGGTEAFFGQGTRLTVV.

This clone was found once. This chain uses TRBV20-1 with TRBJ2-3, with D perhaps TRBD1 (5 bases). This CDR3 has 11 amino acids. V was pared by 6 bases and J by 8 bases, with 12 bases between. The germline V gene encodes CDR1 DFQATT and CDR2 SNEGSKA (reference sequence). The chain's CDR3 is CSAKGPGTQYF. DNA of the CDR3: TGCAGTGCAAAGGGGCCTGGTACGCAGTATTTT.

V and J are TRBV5-1 and TRBJ2-5; 10 nucleotides align to TRBD2. Germline loops: CDR1 SGHRS, CDR2 YFSETQ. With 4 bases clipped from V and 5 bases from J, the junction kept 8 bases outside the gene matches. This CDR3 region has 15 residues. The CDR3 coding sequence is TGCGCCAGCAGCGCGGCTAGCGGGGGCCGGGAGACCCAGTACTTC. The encoded protein is CASSAASGGRETQYF.

This rearrangement joins TRBV19 to TRBJ1-2; unclear D gene. V lost 10 bases and J 6 bases, leaving 12 bases between the germline ends. From germline, CDR1 is LNHDA and CDR2 SQIVND (reference sequence). The CDR3 loop spans 11 amino acids. The CDR3 DNA sequence: TGTGCCACCCGAGTTACTCATGGCTACACCTTC. It translates to CATRVTHGYTF.

The rearrangement joins TRBV5-1 to TRBJ1-1, with D possibly matching TRBD1 (6 bases). CDR1 and CDR2 (germline): SGHRS, YFSETQ. V was trimmed by 6 bases and J by 4 bases, leaving 22 bases between them. The CDR3 loop spans 16 amino acids. The chain's CDR3 is CASMSGTIKGGTEAFF. In DNA, the CDR3 is TGCGCCAGCATGTCCGGGACAATAAAAGGAGGCACTGAAGCTTTCTTT.